Listed below are T cell receptor beta chains from one sample, sequenced in a study of blood T cell repertoires in COVID-19. The data were produced by immunoSEQ multiplex PCR, yet TCRdb's version contains in-frame clones alone and is incomplete. Among about 35,000 clones listed, roughly 80% were seen once. Source material: peripheral blood. The source of these receptors is a man over 45 with acute or convalescent COVID-19. CDR3s include the opening cysteine and the closing phenylalanine or tryptophan. Each record gives: clone size, V gene, J gene, D gene, CDR3 DNA, CDR3 protein. D genes are given only for firm matches. Size tells how often a clone was seen (once, few, many) or the class of an expanded clone, and some rows leave it out.

once	TRBV6-5	TRBJ1-2	.	TGTGCCAGCAGTTACCCCGGGACAACCTCAAACTATGGCTACACCTTC	CASSYPGTTSNYGYTF
.	TRBV28	TRBJ2-7	TRBD2	TGTGCCAGCAGTTTCCTCCGGGGACTAAAGTCCGGCGAGCAGTACTTC	CASSFLRGLKSGEQYF
.	TRBV29-1	TRBJ2-5	TRBD1	TGCAGCGTCCGACAGGGTACACCTCGGGGGACCCAGTACTTC	CSVRQGTPRGTQYF
.	TRBV18	TRBJ2-2	.	TGTGCCAGCTCACCACCCAGTCTACTAGGGGAGCTGTTTTTT	CASSPPSLLGELFF
.	TRBV15	TRBJ2-5	TRBD1	TGTGCCACCAGCAGAGATACAGGGGGAGGTAGGGAGACCCAGTACTTC	CATSRDTGGGRETQYF
.	TRBV19	TRBJ1-1	TRBD1	TGTGCCAGTAGTATAGACCAGGGGGCCGTGAACACTGAAGCTTTCTTT	CASSIDQGAVNTEAFF
.	TRBV6-5	TRBJ2-5	TRBD2	TGTGCCAGCAGCCCCCTAGCGGGAGGTCAAGAGACCCAGTACTTC	CASSPLAGGQETQYF
.	TRBV2	TRBJ1-2	.	TGTGCCAGCAGTGAATGGGGGGGCGGTAGCTATGGCTACACCTTC	CASSEWGGGSYGYTF
.	TRBV4-1	TRBJ1-5	.	TGCGCCAGCAGCCAAGATACGTCAGGGAGCAATCAGCCCCAGCATTTT	CASSQDTSGSNQPQHF
.	TRBV4-2	TRBJ2-7	TRBD1	TGTGCCAGCAGCCCCGACAGGGGCTTCGCCTACGAGCAGTACTTC	CASSPDRGFAYEQYF
.	TRBV18	TRBJ2-1	TRBD2	TGTGCCAGCTCACCACCGCTGCGGGGGGGCGAGGGAGAGCAGTTCTTC	CASSPPLRGGEGEQFF
.	TRBV5-1	TRBJ2-1	TRBD2	TGCGCCAGCAGCTTTAGATTGGAGCGGGGAGCCTACAATGAGCAGTTCTTC	CASSFRLERGAYNEQFF
.	TRBV30	TRBJ2-1	.	TGTGCCTGGAGCGTTGGCGGGGCCTACAATGAGCAGTTCTTC	CAWSVGGAYNEQFF
.	TRBV10-1	TRBJ2-3	TRBD2	TGCGCCAGCAGTCCTAGCGGGAGAGGGGGAGACACAGATACGCAGTATTTT	CASSPSGRGGDTDTQYF
.	TRBV10-1	TRBJ1-1	.	TGCGCCAGCACCCCCGGGGGGGACACCACTGAAGCTTTCTTT	CASTPGGDTTEAFF
.	TRBV28	TRBJ2-3	TRBD1	TGTGCCAGCATCCCAGGGGGCTTCACAGATACGCAGTATTTT	CASIPGGFTDTQYF
.	TRBV18	TRBJ2-7	TRBD1	TGTGCCAGCTCAGGGGACAGGGGGCTATACGAGCAGTACTTC	CASSGDRGLYEQYF
.	TRBV10-2	TRBJ1-4	TRBD1	TGCGCCAGCAGCGACGGACAGGGGCGCGGCGAAAAACTGTTTTTT	CASSDGQGRGEKLFF
.	TRBV18	TRBJ1-5	.	TGTGCCAGCTCTGAAGGGGGGGATCAGCCCCAGCATTTT	CASSEGGDQPQHF
.	TRBV10-1	TRBJ1-4	TRBD1	TGCGCCAGCAGTGAGTCCACCCCCGACAGGGTAGGAGAAAAACTGTTTTTT	CASSESTPDRVGEKLFF
.	TRBV19	TRBJ1-1	.	TGTGCCAGTAGTTCTCAGGTCATGAACACTGAAGCTTTCTTT	CASSSQVMNTEAFF
.	TRBV6-1	TRBJ2-7	TRBD1	TGTGCCAGCAGTGAAGGCTGGACAGGCACCTACGAGCAGTACTTC	CASSEGWTGTYEQYF
.	TRBV5-1	TRBJ1-1	.	TGCGCCAGCAGCTTTTCAGGGGCCACTGAAGCTTTCTTT	CASSFSGATEAFF
few	TRBV7-9	TRBJ1-1	TRBD1	TGTGCCAGCAGCTCCCAGGGGGACACTGAAGCTTTCTTT	CASSSQGDTEAFF
.	TRBV5-1	TRBJ2-7	.	TGCGCCAGCAGCTTATTCAGGGTCCAGGACGAGCAGTACTTC	CASSLFRVQDEQYF
.	TRBV5-6	TRBJ1-3	TRBD1	TGTGCCAGCAGCTGGGACAGGGGGAACACCATATATTTT	CASSWDRGNTIYF
few	TRBV7-6	TRBJ2-5	.	TGTGCCAGCAGCCCGTACGGACCAAATCAGGGGGAGACCCAGTACTTC	CASSPYGPNQGETQYF
.	TRBV7-9	TRBJ2-2	.	TGTGCCAGCAGCCCCTGGTTACAGAGCGGGGAGCTGTTTTTT	CASSPWLQSGELFF
few	TRBV6-5	TRBJ1-3	.	TGTGCCAGCAGTTATTCCCAGGCCTACTCTGGAAACACCATATATTTT	CASSYSQAYSGNTIYF
.	TRBV4-1	TRBJ2-7	.	TGCGCCAGCAGCCGGATGGACAGAATCACCACCTACGAGCAGTACTTC	CASSRMDRITTYEQYF
few	TRBV5-6	TRBJ1-5	.	TGTGCCAGCAGCCTATACGGGGGGGGCCCAAGTAATCAGCCCCAGCATTTT	CASSLYGGGPSNQPQHF
.	TRBV28	TRBJ1-5	.	TGTGCCAGCAGTTTGAGAAGCTATGGACAATTCAATCAGCCCCAGCATTTT	CASSLRSYGQFNQPQHF
.	TRBV3-1/TRBV3-2	TRBJ2-5	.	TGTGCCAGCAGCCGAGACTCGAGGTCCGAGACCCAGTACTTC	CASSRDSRSETQYF
.	TRBV6-6	TRBJ2-7	TRBD1	TGTGCCAGCAGTCCGTGGGGGACAGGGTCCTACGAGCAGTACTTC	CASSPWGTGSYEQYF
.	TRBV10-3	TRBJ2-7	.	TGTGCCATCAGTGAGCCAGACAGGTCCCCCCTCGAGCAGTACTTC	CAISEPDRSPLEQYF
once	TRBV5-1	TRBJ2-5	.	TGCGCCAGCAGCTTGTTCAGGGGCCAAGAGACCCAGTACTTC	CASSLFRGQETQYF
.	TRBV5-1	TRBJ1-4	.	TGCGCCAGCAGCTTGGAGGGGATCATGGCTGAAAAACTGTTTTTT	CASSLEGIMAEKLFF
.	TRBV5-4	TRBJ1-5	.	TGTGCCAGCAGCCAGGATGATCAGCCCCAGCATTTT	CASSQDDQPQHF